The 27 T cell receptor beta chains in this list originate from one sample, sequenced in a study of Ad26.COV2.S vaccination and SARS-CoV-2 variants. Treatment given: around 19 received Ad26.COV2.S at low or high dose, single or two shots; roughly five received placebo; per-sample allocation not given. It was on day 63 after the first vaccine or placebo injection that samples were taken. Measured with immunoSEQ multiplex PCR; TCRdb has only the in-frame clones, and not every one. The table shows around 500,000 clones, with nearly 90% occurring only once. The sequenced sample was peripheral blood, obtained in a trial of Ad26.COV2.S vaccine versus placebo. The receptors originated from a person aged 18-60 years who received the Ad26.COV2.S COVID-19 vaccine or a placebo.

V and J are TRBV28 and TRBJ1-5, with TRBD1 as a possible D gene (5 bases). The CDR3 consists of 15 residues. V was trimmed by 4 bases and J by 3 bases, leaving 13 bases between them. CDR1 and CDR2 (germline): MDHEN, SYDVKM. The CDR3 reads CASSSAGPYNQPQHF. The CDR3 nucleotides read TGTGCCAGCAGTTCAGCAGGGCCGTACAATCAGCCCCAGCATTTT.

CDR3 coding DNA: TGCGCCAGCAGCTTGGGGTCAGGGATCAATCAGCCCCAGCATTTT. Residues: CASSLGSGINQPQHF. The chain joins TRBV5-1 to TRBJ1-5; maybe TRBD1 (5 bases). The CDR3 is 15 amino acids. Between the trimmed V and J ends, which lost 0 bases and 3 bases, there was a span of 10 bases. Germline-derived CDR1 and CDR2 are SGHRS and YFSETQ. The whole variable domain, filled in from reference TRBV5-1 and TRBJ1-5, reads KAGVTQTPRYLIKTRGQQVTLSCSPISGHRSVSWYQQTPGQGLQFLFEYFSETQRNKGNFPGRFSGRQFSNSRSEMNVSTLELGDSALYLCASSLGSGINQPQHFGDGTRLSIL.

This rearrangement joins TRBV5-1 to TRBJ2-3; TRBD2 might be the D (5 bases). The CDR3 contains 16 residues. Germline loops: CDR1 SGHRS, CDR2 YFSETQ. Trimming removed 3 bases from V and 4 bases from J, with 18 bases in between. CDR3 in DNA: TGCGCCAGCAGCTCCTACATACTAGGCCCCTCAGATACGCAGTATTTT. Translated, it gives CASSSYILGPSDTQYF.

The chain carries TRBV7-9 and TRBJ1-2, with D unresolved. Deletions cut 3 bases from V and 8 bases from J, with 7 bases between. The CDR3 runs 11 residues. CDR1 and CDR2 from the germline V gene are SEHNR and FQNEAQ (reference sequence). As DNA, the CDR3 is TGTGCCAGCAGCTTTGGGATGGGCTACACCTTC. This translates into CASSFGMGYTF.

This sequence joins TRBV7-9 and TRBJ2-5; no definite D call. This CDR3 region has 12 residues. Germline V lookup: CDR1 SEHNR, CDR2 FQNEAQ (reference sequence). The ends were cut back, 6 bases at V and 5 bases at J, with 10 bases in the middle. CDR3 bases: TGTGCCAGCAGTTCCTACGTGGAGACCCAGTACTTC. Amino acids: CASSSYVETQYF.

The chain's CDR3 is CASSLIRGSGIYEQYF. The DNA of the CDR3 is TGTGCCAGCAGCTTAATTAGGGGCTCGGGTATTTACGAGCAGTACTTC. The rearrangement joins TRBV7-9 to TRBJ2-7, with D possibly TRBD1 on 5 matching bases. Trimming left V 2 bases short and J 4 bases short, with 18 bases between. In germline, CDR1 is SEHNR, CDR2 FQNEAQ (reference sequence). The CDR3 has 16 residues.

The rearrangement joins TRBV7-2 to TRBJ1-1, with D possibly being TRBD1 (5 bases). The CDR3 is made up of 15 amino acids. The germline V gene has CDR1 SGHTA and CDR2 FQGNSA. Trimming shortened V by 0 bases and J by 4 bases, and 12 bases separated the two germline ends. In nucleotides, the CDR3 is TGTGCCAGCAGCTTAGCCTGGGGGGGGGTCACTGAAGCTTTCTTT. Translated, it gives CASSLAWGGVTEAFF.

The rearrangement joins TRBV3-1 (or the pseudogene TRBV3-2) to TRBJ2-7, with 10 bases lining up with TRBD1. Germline assignment: CDR1 LGHDT and CDR2 YNNKEL (reference sequence). The CDR3 sequence is 14 residues long. Trimming at V came to 4 bases and at J to 4 bases, leaving 4 bases not matched to a gene. CDR3 nucleotide sequence: TGTGCCAGCAGCCCCGGGACAGGGGCTTACGAGCAGTACTTC. It encodes CASSPGTGAYEQYF.

The chain has TRBV2 and TRBJ2-1; TRBD2 aligns across 8 bases. The CDR3 has 15 amino acids. The germline V gene has CDR1 SNHLY and CDR2 FYNNEI. Germline trimming cut 5 bases from V and 10 bases from J; bases unmatched to any gene: 13. The CDR3 region is CASSPMGLENAEQFF. Here the CDR3 DNA reads TGTGCCAGCAGTCCGATGGGACTAGAAAATGCCGAGCAGTTCTTC.

This clone was counted only a few times. The CDR3 DNA is TGTGCCAGCAGGACTACCTCTGGGGCCAACGTCCTGACTTTC. As protein: CASRTTSGANVLTF. The rearrangement uses TRBV3-1 (or the pseudogene TRBV3-2) and TRBJ2-6; D is perhaps TRBD2 (5 bases). V lost 6 bases, J lost 0 bases, and 6 bases lay in between. The CDR3 length is 14 residues. Germline V lookup: CDR1 LGHDT, CDR2 YNNKEL (reference sequence).

The chain links TRBV11-2 to TRBJ1-2; D gene uncertain. Trimming cost V 0 bases and J 8 bases, with 13 bases left between them. CDR1 and CDR2 from the germline V gene are SGHAT and FQNNGV. This CDR3 has 14 residues. The CDR3: CASSLDWTAGGYTF. Here the CDR3 DNA reads TGTGCCAGCAGCTTAGATTGGACGGCCGGCGGCTACACCTTC.

CDR3: CASSVGPSGPADTQYF. CDR3 sequence (DNA): TGTGCCAGCAGCGTAGGCCCTAGCGGACCAGCGGATACGCAGTATTTT. The chain uses TRBV9 and TRBJ2-3; 7 bases map to TRBD2. This CDR3 is built from 16 residues. Germline V gene data show CDR1 as SGDLS and CDR2 as YYNGEE. The junction had 10 bases not matched to a gene; V was cut back by 0 bases and J by 6 bases.

The rearrangement uses TRBV7-2 and TRBJ2-1; D remains ambiguous. Trimming shortened V by 4 bases and J by 7 bases, and 17 bases separated the two germline ends. CDR3 length: 15 residues. Germline V gene lookup returns CDR1 SGHTA and CDR2 FQGNSA. CDR3 protein: CASSWTLGYGNEQFF. Written as DNA, the CDR3 is TGTGCCAGCAGCTGGACCCTTGGATACGGAAATGAGCAGTTCTTC.

The V call is TRBV6-1, the J call TRBJ2-5; D gene ambiguous. This CDR3 has 14 amino acids. V dropped 1 base and J dropped 5 bases, with 11 bases sitting between them. The germline CDR1 and CDR2 sequences are MNHNS and SASEGT. CDR3 nucleotides: TGTGCCAGCAGTGAAGGTACGGCCCAGGAGACCCAGTACTTC. This encodes CASSEGTAQETQYF.

This clone was found a few times. The genes are TRBV7-9 and TRBJ1-2, with D perhaps TRBD1 (5 bases). The V gene's germline CDR1 is SEHNR and CDR2 FQNEAQ (reference sequence). Trimming removed 1 base at V and 4 bases at J, with 13 bases between. The CDR3 totals 15 residues. CDR3 sequence reads: CASSLGGRRGYGYTF. In nucleotides, the CDR3 is TGTGCCAGCAGCTTAGGTGGCAGAAGGGGCTATGGCTACACCTTC.

The sample holds a few counts of this clone. The chain combines TRBV29-1 with TRBJ2-7; 8 nucleotides align to TRBD1. V trimming: 5 bases; J trimming: 0 bases; junction bases outside the gene matches: 6. Germline V lookup: CDR1 SQVTM, CDR2 ANQGSEA. This CDR3 is 14 amino acids long. CDR3 protein: CSVLGQASSYEQYF. For the CDR3, the DNA is TGCAGCGTTTTGGGACAGGCGAGCTCCTACGAGCAGTACTTC.

The V call is TRBV18, the J call TRBJ2-3; 9 nucleotides align to TRBD2. Germline assignment: CDR1 KGHSH and CDR2 LQKENI. J lost 2 bases, V lost 6 bases, and 6 bases had no gene match. This CDR3 spans 15 amino acids. CDR3: CASSVLAGFTDTQYF. CDR3 bases: TGTGCCAGCTCTGTGCTAGCGGGGTTCACAGATACGCAGTATTTT.

Of note for this clone: This CDR3 is also generated by other DNA sequences in the sample. V is TRBV29-1 and J is TRBJ2-1; 9 bases match TRBD2. The germline V gene has CDR1 SQVTM and CDR2 ANQGSEA. J lost 4 bases, V lost 4 bases, and 2 bases had no gene match. The CDR3 runs to 13 residues. CDR3 coding DNA: TGCAGCGTTGCCAGCGGGGGGTACAATGAGCAGTTCTTC. It encodes CSVASGGYNEQFF.

The rearrangement links TRBV2 to TRBJ1-1; D possibly corresponds to TRBD1 (5 bases). The CDR3 is 14 amino acids. With 10 bases removed from V and 0 bases from J, the gap between germline ends came to 15 bases. CDR1 SNHLY and CDR2 FYNNEI come from the germline V gene. CDR3 nucleotide sequence: TGTGCCAATTCGTTGCCAGGGATGAACACTGAAGCTTTCTTT. Translation: CANSLPGMNTEAFF.

This clone was seen just once. V is TRBV29-1 and J is TRBJ2-1; D is possibly TRBD1 (5 bases). Germline-derived CDR1 and CDR2 are SQVTM and ANQGSEA. The CDR3 has 18 amino acids. V was cut by 0 bases and J by 0 bases, with 18 bases left in between. CDR3 region: CSVEEVRRGLSSYNEQFF. The CDR3 DNA reads TGCAGCGTTGAAGAAGTTCGAAGGGGTCTTAGCTCCTACAATGAGCAGTTCTTC.

J is TRBJ2-7 and V is TRBV7-8; 12 bases agree with TRBD2. This CDR3 is built from 15 residues. Germline V CDR1 and CDR2: SGHVS, FQNEAQ. V shed 5 bases, J shed 1 base, and the junction held 3 bases outside the gene matches. Here the CDR3 reads CASSRTSGESYEQYF. In nucleotides, the CDR3 is TGTGCCAGCAGCCGGACTAGCGGGGAGTCCTACGAGCAGTACTTC.

This rearrangement joins TRBV9 to TRBJ2-1; 7 positions match TRBD2. Germline CDR1 reads SGDLS; CDR2 reads YYNGEE. Germline trimming cut 2 bases from V and 5 bases from J; bases unmatched to any gene: 7. The CDR3 is 15 residues long. The CDR3: CASSVRDYLDNEQFF. The CDR3 nucleotides are TGTGCCAGCAGCGTCCGGGACTACCTCGACAATGAGCAGTTCTTC.

The rearrangement joins TRBV19 to TRBJ1-3; D is uncertain. The CDR3 is made up of 16 amino acids. V lost 4 bases and J lost 0, with 13 bases in between. The germline V gene encodes CDR1 LNHDA and CDR2 SQIVND (reference sequence). CDR3 DNA: TGTGCCAGTAGTAACCGACGGCCACTCTCTGGAAACACCATATATTTT. Its translation is CASSNRRPLSGNTIYF.

The chain joins TRBV27 to TRBJ2-7, with TRBD1 matching 8 bases. The CDR3 consists of 15 residues. Trimming took 3 bases from V and 2 from J; bases not matched to a gene: 6. Germline assignment: CDR1 MNHEY and CDR2 SMNVEV (reference sequence). CDR3 loop: CASSLIGQGPYEQYF. The CDR3 DNA reads TGTGCCAGCAGTTTGATCGGACAGGGTCCCTACGAGCAGTACTTC.

The table lists this clone with a count of one. The chain links TRBV2 to TRBJ2-1; no firm D call. Germline values: CDR1 SNHLY, CDR2 FYNNEI. V lost 6 bases to trimming and J lost 12 bases, with 18 bases between them. This CDR3 is 13 amino acids long. The CDR3 here is CASREYRSAGQFF. DNA for the CDR3: TGTGCCAGCAGGGAATACAGATCGGCTGGGCAGTTCTTC.

The rearrangement joins TRBV2 to TRBJ1-4; 8 bases are shared with TRBD1. In germline, CDR1 is SNHLY, CDR2 FYNNEI. There are 15 residues in the CDR3. V lost 3 bases to trimming and J lost 2 bases; unmatched junction nucleotides: 2. The CDR3 sequence: CASSDRGRTNEKLFF. In DNA form, the CDR3 reads TGTGCCAGCAGTGACAGGGGGCGTACTAATGAAAAACTGTTTTTT.

V and J are TRBV19 and TRBJ2-1; TRBD2 matches at 8 bases. J lost 6 bases, V lost 6 bases, and 10 bases had no gene match. CDR3 length equals 15 residues. Germline lookup yields CDR1 LNHDA and CDR2 SQIVND (reference sequence). The CDR3 loop reads CASSPGGGRSNEQFF. Here the CDR3 DNA reads TGTGCCAGTAGCCCCGGGGGCGGGAGGTCCAATGAGCAGTTCTTC.